These 3 T cell receptor beta chains came from one sample sequenced in a study of OX40 agonist ivuxolimab in advanced cancers. Here immunoSEQ multiplex PCR was the method, and the copy in TCRdb shows in-frame clones only, minus some. This sample has around 57,000 clones; approximately 77% occur once, and the top ten carry 0.52%. The sequenced sample was CD4+ or CD8+ T cells sorted from blood, obtained in a trial of the OX40 agonist ivuxolimab. The receptors derive from an adult with an advanced solid tumor such as melanoma, head and neck, liver or kidney cancer.

This clone was recorded only once. The rearrangement links TRBV27 to TRBJ1-1; no clear D gene. Trimming left V 5 bases short and J 0 bases short, with 7 bases between. CDR3 size: 13 residues. Germline V gene lookup returns CDR1 MNHEY and CDR2 SMNVEV (reference sequence). The CDR3 nucleotides are TGTGCCAGCAGTCAACGGATGAACACTGAAGCTTTCTTT. It yields the protein CASSQRMNTEAFF.

The chain recombines TRBV2 with TRBJ2-7; D unresolved. V was cut by 7 bases and J by 2 bases, with 12 bases left in between. The CDR3 is 13 residues long. Germline CDR1 reads SNHLY; CDR2 reads FYNNEI. The CDR3 bases are TGTGCCAGCAATGAGCTTCGGACCTACGAGCAGTACTTC. Translation: CASNELRTYEQYF.

In its sample, this clone was seen a few times. The chain links TRBV18 to TRBJ1-1; D may be TRBD1 (5 bases). Germline CDR1 and CDR2: KGHSH and LQKENI. V lost 6 bases and J 3 bases, leaving 14 bases between the germline ends. CDR3 length: 14 residues. The CDR3 loop is CASSSQGYDTEAFF. For the CDR3, the DNA is TGTGCCAGCTCGTCCCAGGGCTACGACACTGAAGCTTTCTTT.